These 31 T cell receptor beta chains were all obtained from the same sample, sequenced in a study of beta chain features in type 1 diabetes (dated by TCRdb to 2016 to 2019). Library preparation was by the immunoSEQ multiplex PCR assay. All of the isolated RNA was reverse transcribed with the High Capacity cDNA Reverse Transcription Kit, so expressed TCRB transcripts were sequenced. TCRdb limited this immuneACCESS table to in-frame rearrangements with V and J called. A share of clones is missing; checked studies link under half to unresolved V genes, and the rest is unexplained. The sample records about 350,000 clones, around 20% of which are singletons. The top ten hold around 0.045% of the sample. Specimen: naive CD4+ T cells from blood. The cell subset or site label corresponds to: true naive CD4+ T cells. The receptor source for this set is a woman younger than 35 in good health.

This clone has more than one count but fewer than ten. This chain links TRBV20-1 with TRBJ2-1; D gene unclear. The CDR3 is 10 residues long. The germline gives CDR1 DFQATT, CDR2 SNEGSKA (reference sequence). V shed 2 bases and J shed 10 bases, with 6 bases lying between them. CDR3 coding DNA: TGCAGTGCTAGACTAGAAGAGCAGTTCTTC. It encodes CSARLEEQFF.

The table lists this clone with a few counts. This rearrangement joins TRBV6-6 to TRBJ1-1; a possible D gene is TRBD1 (5 bases). The CDR3 runs 13 residues. Trimming stripped 6 bases from V and 4 bases from J, with 12 bases between. The V gene's germline CDR1 is MNHNY and CDR2 SVGAGI (reference sequence). CDR3 in amino acids: CASSAGFSTEAFF. As DNA, the CDR3 is TGTGCCAGCAGCGCAGGGTTTTCCACTGAAGCTTTCTTT.

The V gene is TRBV4-3, the J gene TRBJ1-6; possible D gene TRBD1, 5 bases. This CDR3 has 15 residues. Germline-derived CDR1 and CDR2 are LGHNA and YSLEER. V lost 0 bases to trimming and J lost 6 bases, with 9 bases between them. The CDR3 here is CASSQEGLVNSPLHF. In DNA, the CDR3 is TGCGCCAGCAGCCAAGAGGGACTAGTTAATTCACCCCTCCACTTT.

The sample holds a few counts of this clone. The CDR3 loop reads CASRWGTPSYEQYF. In DNA form, the CDR3 reads TGCGCCAGCAGATGGGGGACTCCGTCCTACGAGCAGTACTTC. V usage is TRBV5-1 and J usage is TRBJ2-7, with TRBD2 as a possible D gene (6 bases). Trimming left V 5 bases short and J 1 base short, with 13 bases between. CDR3 length: 14 amino acids. Germline assignment: CDR1 SGHRS and CDR2 YFSETQ.

Details on this clone: Other DNA sequences in this specimen translate into the identical CDR3. This chain links TRBV5-1 with TRBJ2-1; 12 bases fit TRBD2. The CDR3 spans 15 residues. Germline V gives CDR1 SGHRS, CDR2 YFSETQ. V shed 5 bases, J shed 6 bases, and the junction held 6 bases outside the gene matches. CDR3 bases: TGCGCCAGCAGTTTGTCTAGCGGGGGGGCCAATGAGCAGTTCTTC. This codes for CASSLSSGGANEQFF.

This clone was counted a few times. The rearrangement joins TRBV18 to TRBJ2-7, with 7 nucleotides matching TRBD1. Germline CDR1 KGHSH, CDR2 LQKENI. Losses at the gene ends were 3 bases for V and 1 base for J; bases not matched to a gene: 6. The CDR3 covers 15 residues. CDR3 nucleotide sequence: TGTGCCAGCTCACCGCAAACAGGGGCGTCCTACGAGCAGTACTTC. Translation gives CASSPQTGASYEQYF.

This clone was picked up a small number of times. The chain employs TRBV10-3 and TRBJ2-2, with 7 nucleotides matching TRBD1. Germline V gene lookup returns CDR1 ENHRY and CDR2 SYGVKD. With V trimmed by 10 bases and J by 5 bases, 7 bases remained unmatched. This CDR3 contains 13 residues. CDR3: CATTGHGTGELFF. In nucleotides, the CDR3 is TGTGCCACGACAGGGCACGGGACCGGGGAGCTGTTTTTT.

The CDR3 loop is CASSISYEQYF. In nucleotides, the CDR3 is TGTGCCAGCAGCATCAGTTACGAGCAGTACTTC. This chain connects TRBV6-6 to TRBJ2-7; D is unclear. V gave up 6 bases and J gave up 4 bases, with 7 bases separating them. CDR1 and CDR2 (germline): MNHNY, SVGAGI (reference sequence). The CDR3 sequence is 11 residues long.

There are a few counts of this clone. The V gene is TRBV6-6, the J gene TRBJ2-5; TRBD2 agrees at 10 bases. This CDR3 is built from 14 residues. V was clipped by 8 bases and J by 5 bases; unmatched bases: 8. The germline V gene has CDR1 MNHNY and CDR2 SVGAGI (reference sequence). The CDR3 here is CASSSGSGRETQYF. CDR3 sequence (DNA): TGTGCCAGCTCCTCAGGTAGCGGGAGGGAGACCCAGTACTTC.

The V call is TRBV30, the J call TRBJ2-5, with 8 bases matching TRBD2. V shed 1 base and J 7 bases; nucleotides not matched to a gene: 17. Germline CDR1 is GTSNPN and CDR2 is SVGIG (reference sequence). The CDR3 contains 17 residues. The CDR3 DNA reads TGTGCCTGGAGTGACACCGGGACTAGTTTATTATCGGGGACCCAGTACTTC. As protein: CAWSDTGTSLLSGTQYF.

This clone was counted between two and nine times. The rearrangement links TRBV5-1 to TRBJ2-7, with 7 bases fitting TRBD1. The CDR3 is made up of 14 amino acids. J was trimmed by 0 bases and V by 4 bases; bases with no gene match: 4. Looked up from germline, CDR1 is SGHRS and CDR2 is YFSETQ. The CDR3 bases are TGCGCCAGCAGCCCACAGGGGCCCTCCTACGAGCAGTACTTC. Protein sequence: CASSPQGPSYEQYF.

The V call is TRBV4-1, the J call TRBJ2-7; D uncertain. CDR3 length: 14 residues. V was clipped by 1 base and J by 1 base, with 8 bases between them. Germline V CDR1 and CDR2: MGHRA, YSYEKL. The CDR3 nucleotides read TGCGCCAGCAGCCAAGCGGTCGAGTCCTACGAGCAGTACTTC. This encodes CASSQAVESYEQYF.

V usage is TRBV29-1 and J usage is TRBJ2-1, with D tentatively TRBD1 (6 bases). V lost 0 bases to trimming and J lost 2 bases, with 11 bases between them. The CDR3 consists of 15 residues. The germline V gene has CDR1 SQVTM and CDR2 ANQGSEA. CDR3: CSVEDLGATYNEQFF. The CDR3 DNA reads TGCAGCGTTGAAGACCTGGGGGCTACCTACAATGAGCAGTTCTTC.

V is TRBV6-4 and J is TRBJ2-1, with D perhaps matching TRBD2 (6 bases). The length of the CDR3 is 17 residues. CDR1 and CDR2 (germline): MRHNA, SNTAGT. Trimming removed 6 bases at V and 4 bases at J, with 22 bases between. CDR3 in DNA: TGTGCCAGCAGCCCCCGGCCAAGGGAGGCGTCTTACAATGAGCAGTTCTTC. This gives the protein CASSPRPREASYNEQFF.

The rearrangement uses TRBV7-3 and TRBJ1-1, with 8 bases fitting TRBD1. The CDR3 contains 14 residues. Germline lookup yields CDR1 SGHTA and CDR2 FQGTGA. Trimming took 5 bases from V and 1 from J; bases not matched to a gene: 3. As DNA, the CDR3 is TGTGCCAGCAGCAAACAGGGGGGGAACACTGAAGCTTTCTTT. It yields the protein CASSKQGGNTEAFF.

The chain has TRBV5-1 and TRBJ2-7, with 9 bases lining up with TRBD2. Germline V gives CDR1 SGHRS, CDR2 YFSETQ. The trim removed 2 bases at V and 3 bases at J, leaving 9 bases unmatched. CDR3 length: 16 amino acids. The CDR3 region has the DNA TGCGCCAGCAGCTTCGGAATAGCGGGAGCGCACTACGAGCAGTACTTC. This sequence encodes CASSFGIAGAHYEQYF.

V and J are TRBV7-9 and TRBJ1-4; the match to TRBD1 covers 10 bases. V lost 5 bases and J lost 8; bases outside the gene matches: 8. Germline V CDR1 and CDR2: SEHNR, FQNEAQ (reference sequence). The CDR3 has 15 residues. The CDR3 DNA sequence: TGTGCCAGCAGCCCCCCGACAGGGGGCCAGGAAAAACTGTTTTTT. It specifies CASSPPTGGQEKLFF.

Details on this clone: One end of the junction fails to match germline, which may point to a read error. This sequence joins TRBV13 and TRBJ2-3; 7 bases match TRBD2. CDR3 size: 13 residues. Germline V gene data show CDR1 as PRHDT and CDR2 as FYEKMQ (reference sequence). The CDR3 DNA sequence: TGTGCCAGCAGAGAGACTAGCACCGATACGCAGTATTTT. It is translated as CASRETSTDTQYF. Full variable domain (outside the CDR3, taken from reference TRBV13 and TRBJ2-3): AAGVIQSPRHLIKEKRETATLKCYPIPRHDTVYWYQQGPGQDPQFLISFYEKMQSDKGSIPDRFSAQQFSDYHSELNMSSLELGDSALYFCASRETSTDTQYFGPGTRLTVL.

The chain is built from TRBV5-4 and TRBJ2-1; 13 bases are a match to TRBD2. The CDR3 contains 16 residues. V lost 0 bases, J lost 8 bases, and 5 bases stayed unmatched. Germline V CDR1 and CDR2: SGHNT, YYREEE (reference sequence). The CDR3 reads CASSLATSGRADEQFF. The CDR3 nucleotides read TGTGCCAGCAGCTTGGCCACTAGCGGGAGGGCCGATGAGCAGTTCTTC.

V usage is TRBV21-1 and J usage is TRBJ2-5; TRBD2 is the table's D call, not checked against the DNA. TRBV21-1 is noted as a pseudogene. The CDR3 extends over 18 amino acids. The CDR3 coding sequence is TGTGCCAGCAGCAAAGGGTCGACCGGGGACTACGACCAAGAGACCCAGTACTTC. Its translation: CASSKGSTGDYDQETQYF.

This sequence joins TRBV2 and TRBJ1-6, with 7 bases matching TRBD1. Germline CDR1 and CDR2: SNHLY and FYNNEI. V lost 7 bases and J lost 7; bases outside the gene matches: 4. The CDR3 has 13 residues. CDR3 nucleotide sequence: TGTGCCAGCATGACAGGGACCAATTCACCCCTCCACTTT. It translates to CASMTGTNSPLHF.

The chain has TRBV6-6 and TRBJ2-5; D perhaps matches TRBD1 (5 bases). This CDR3 has 14 residues. Germline loops: CDR1 MNHNY, CDR2 SVGAGI (reference sequence). Trimming shortened V by 1 base and J by 0 bases, and 6 bases separated the two germline ends. The CDR3 protein is CASSYLQDQETQYF. CDR3 DNA: TGTGCCAGCAGTTACTTACAGGACCAAGAGACCCAGTACTTC.

This chain joins TRBV29-1 and TRBJ1-2; a weak D match, TRBD1 (6 bases). With 5 bases removed from V and 0 bases from J, the gap between germline ends came to 10 bases. This CDR3 comprises 13 residues. The germline V gene encodes CDR1 SQVTM and CDR2 ANQGSEA. The CDR3 sequence is CSVRTETNYGYTF. The CDR3 nucleotides are TGCAGCGTTCGGACAGAAACTAACTATGGCTACACCTTC.

Only a few counts were recorded for this clone. The J gene is TRBJ2-1, the V gene TRBV28; D possibly corresponds to TRBD2 (5 bases). CDR1 is MDHEN, CDR2 SYDVKM, per germline. The CDR3 spans 12 residues. CDR3 nucleotide sequence: TGTCCGGAGAGAGGGCAGGCCGATGAGCAGTTCTTC. It encodes CPERGQADEQFF.

The chain uses TRBV19 and TRBJ2-1, with 10 bases fitting TRBD1. Per germline, CDR1 LNHDA and CDR2 SQIVND (reference sequence). The CDR3 is 16 residues long. Germline trimming cut 3 bases from V and 0 bases from J; bases unmatched to any gene: 2. This CDR3 reads CASSIRTGGSYNEQFF. Written as DNA, the CDR3 is TGTGCCAGTAGTATTCGGACAGGGGGCTCCTACAATGAGCAGTTCTTC.

The V gene is TRBV6-1, the J gene TRBJ2-7; 9 nucleotides line up with TRBD1. The CDR3 loop spans 15 amino acids. V dropped 5 bases and J dropped 5; count of bases not matched to a gene: 10. Germline V lookup: CDR1 MNHNS, CDR2 SASEGT. The CDR3 reads CASSPSITGGDEQYF. CDR3 coding DNA: TGTGCCAGCAGTCCATCTATAACAGGGGGCGACGAGCAGTACTTC.

This chain uses TRBV7-2 with TRBJ1-1; 7 bases line up with TRBD1. CDR3 length equals 15 residues. In germline, CDR1 is SGHTA, CDR2 FQGNSA. V shed 5 bases, J shed 4 bases, and the junction held 10 bases outside the gene matches. CDR3 DNA sequence: TGTGCCAGCAGCACCCGACAGGGACGGGGCACTGAAGCTTTCTTT. It translates to CASSTRQGRGTEAFF.

This clone was picked up a small number of times. The chain carries TRBV15 and TRBJ1-6; 9 bases map to TRBD1. Germline CDR1 and CDR2: LNHNV and YYDKDF (reference sequence). The CDR3 is made up of 15 amino acids. The V and J ends lost 1 base and 9 bases, in that order; junction bases with no gene match: 4. CDR3 residues: CATSRGTGGSSPLHF. CDR3 bases: TGTGCCACCAGCAGAGGCACAGGGGGCAGTTCACCCCTCCACTTT.

The V gene is TRBV18, the J gene TRBJ1-5; weak D call: TRBD1 (5 bases). Trimming left V 6 bases short and J 9 bases short, with 15 bases between. In germline, CDR1 is KGHSH, CDR2 LQKENI. This CDR3 has 13 residues. The CDR3 region has the DNA TGTGCCAGCTCGCGGACACGGGTTTGGCCCCAGCATTTT. Protein product: CASSRTRVWPQHF.

In its sample, this clone was seen once. The rearrangement joins TRBV28 to TRBJ2-6; D is ambiguous. Germline CDR1 reads MDHEN; CDR2 reads SYDVKM. Trimming removed 5 bases from V and 2 bases from J, with 10 bases in between. CDR3 length equals 15 residues. The chain's CDR3 is CASSRHATGANVLTF. The CDR3 coding sequence is TGTGCCAGCAGTCGACATGCTACTGGGGCCAACGTCCTGACTTTC.

In its sample, this clone was seen a few times. V gene TRBV7-2 combines with J gene TRBJ2-2; 16 bases are a match to TRBD2. The V segment lost 4 bases and the J segment 5 bases; nucleotides outside the gene matches: 1. The germline CDR1 and CDR2 sequences are SGHTA and FQGNSA. The CDR3 has 16 amino acids. The CDR3 loop is CASSWGLAGGTGELFF. DNA for the CDR3: TGTGCCAGCAGCTGGGGACTAGCGGGAGGGACCGGGGAGCTGTTTTTT.